This T cell receptor beta chain was identified in a study of T cells in Graves' hyperthyroidism and ophthalmopathy. CDR3 size: 13 residues. Trimming removed 3 bases at V and 3 bases at J, with 12 bases between. The germline CDR1 and CDR2 sequences are DFQATT and SNEGSKA (reference sequence). The investigators amplified TCR beta CDR3 regions from RNA transcripts. First-round RT-PCR targeting the TCR CDR3 was performed with the HTBI primer set. Each CDR3 protein gets one entry after TCRdb re-called the multiplex PCR reads with MiXCR. The data contain approximately 400,000 distinct CDR3 sequences, about 16% of them singletons.

The gene calls are TRBV20-1 and TRBJ2-7, with TRBD2 as a possible D gene (5 bases). Specimen: blood. The source of this sequence is a woman in her twenties or thirties with Graves' hyperthyroidism. This CDR3 reads CSASRREYYEQYF. The CDR3 DNA is TGCAGTGCTAGTCGACGGGAATACTACGAGCAGTACTTC.